What follows describes a single T cell receptor (beta chain). Data came from immunoSEQ multiplex PCR; TCRdb stores just in-frame clones and leaves some out. The sample records approximately 9,300 clones, around 90% being singletons. Per the germline V gene, CDR1 is LNHDA and CDR2 is SQIVND (reference sequence). This CDR3 region has 13 residues. V gave up 5 bases and J gave up 0 bases, with 8 bases separating them. As for time point: 2015-2016 season, pre-vaccination. The sample belongs to a study of follicular helper T cells after annual influenza vaccination. The chain is built from TRBV19 and TRBJ2-7, with D possibly matching TRBD1 (6 bases). The source material was CXCR5+ CD38- circulating T follicular helper cells from blood, sampled on the day of influenza vaccination. Described subset: circulating Tfh, non-naive CD4+CXCR5+PD-1+ (ICOS+CD38+ or ICOS-CD38-). The TCR originated in an adult who received the influenza vaccine. The CDR3 region has the DNA TGTGCCAGTAGTGGACAGAGCTCCTACGAGCAGTACTTC. It yields the protein CASSGQSSYEQYF. The variable domain in full, completed from reference TRBV19 and TRBJ2-7, reads DGGITQSPKYLFRKEGQNVTLSCEQNLNHDAMYWYRQDPGQGLRLIYYSQIVNDFQKGDIAEGYSVSREKKESFPLTVTSAQKNPTAFYLCASSGQSSYEQYFGPGTRLTVT.